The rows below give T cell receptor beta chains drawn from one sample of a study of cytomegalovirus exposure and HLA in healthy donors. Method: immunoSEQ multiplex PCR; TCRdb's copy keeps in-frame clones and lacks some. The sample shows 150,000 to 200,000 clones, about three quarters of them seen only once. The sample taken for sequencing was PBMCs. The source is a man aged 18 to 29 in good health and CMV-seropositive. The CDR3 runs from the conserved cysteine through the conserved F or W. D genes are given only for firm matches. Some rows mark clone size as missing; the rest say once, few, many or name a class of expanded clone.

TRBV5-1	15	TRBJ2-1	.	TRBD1	TGCGCCAGCAGCGCGGGACAGGGAATGTTCAATGAGCAGTTCTTC	CASSAGQGMFNEQFF
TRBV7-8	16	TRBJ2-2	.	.	TGTGCCAGCAGCCCAGCGGCGGGGGCCCTCACCGGGGAGCTGTTTTTT	CASSPAAGALTGELFF
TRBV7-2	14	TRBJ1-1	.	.	TGTGCCAGCAGCTTAGTTTTAAAGAACACTGAAGCTTTCTTT	CASSLVLKNTEAFF
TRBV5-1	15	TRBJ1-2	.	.	TGCGCCAGCAGCTTGGAAGCTAGCGGGGGTTTAGGCTACACCTTC	CASSLEASGGLGYTF
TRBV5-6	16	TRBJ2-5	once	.	TGTGCCAGCAGCGGGGAGGTGGCGGGCCACCAAGAGACCCAGTACTTC	CASSGEVAGHQETQYF
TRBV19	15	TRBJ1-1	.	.	TGTGCCAGTAGTATAGAACCAGGGCCGAACACTGAAGCTTTCTTT	CASSIEPGPNTEAFF
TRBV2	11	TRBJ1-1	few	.	TGTGCCAGCAGCTATTACACTGAAGCTTTCTTT	CASSYYTEAFF
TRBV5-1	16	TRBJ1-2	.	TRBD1	TGCGCCAGCAGCTTGGAAGGGACAGGGGATAGCTATGGCTACACCTTC	CASSLEGTGDSYGYTF
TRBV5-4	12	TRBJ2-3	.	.	TGTGCCAGCAGCTCCTCGGAGGATACGCAGTATTTT	CASSSSEDTQYF
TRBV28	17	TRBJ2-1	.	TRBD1	TGTGCCAGCAGGGTGCAGGGGGCGATCCTCTCCTACAATGAGCAGTTCTTC	CASRVQGAILSYNEQFF
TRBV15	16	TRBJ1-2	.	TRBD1	TGTGCCACCAGCATCTCACGGCGACAGGGATTCTATGGCTACACCTTC	CATSISRRQGFYGYTF
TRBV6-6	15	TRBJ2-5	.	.	TGTGCCAGCAGTTACTCGACTGGAACCGGAGAGACCCAGTACTTC	CASSYSTGTGETQYF
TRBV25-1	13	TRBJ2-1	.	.	TGTGCCAGCAGTGGGCCTTGGCGGGGTGAGCAGTTCTTC	CASSGPWRGEQFF
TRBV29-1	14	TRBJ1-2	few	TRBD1	TGCAGCGTTGAGAGTAAGGGGACAGGGTCGGGCTACACCTTC	CSVESKGTGSGYTF
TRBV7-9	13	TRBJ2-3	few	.	TGTGCCACCCTAGGGAGTAGCACAGATACGCAGTATTTT	CATLGSSTDTQYF
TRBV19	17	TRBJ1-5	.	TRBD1	TGTGCCAGTAGTACGACCACAGGGGGCGCGAGCAATCAGCCCCAGCATTTT	CASSTTTGGASNQPQHF
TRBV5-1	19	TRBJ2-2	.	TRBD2	TGCGCCAGCAGCTCGAGGACTAGCGGGAGAGTGGGGGGAACCGGGGAGCTGTTTTTT	CASSSRTSGRVGGTGELFF
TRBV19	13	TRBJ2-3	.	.	TGTGCCAGTAGTAAGGAGAGGTGGGATACGCAGTATTTT	CASSKERWDTQYF
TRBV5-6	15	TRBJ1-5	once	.	TGTGCCAGCAGTTTTCAAGACAGGCCCAACCAGCCCCAGCATTTT	CASSFQDRPNQPQHF
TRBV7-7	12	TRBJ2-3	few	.	TGTGCTAGCAGCTCCGAGGGAGATACGCAGTATTTT	CASSSEGDTQYF
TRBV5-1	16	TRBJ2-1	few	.	TGCGCCAGCAGCCCGGACAGCGAGCCCATCCCCAATGAGCAGTTCTTC	CASSPDSEPIPNEQFF
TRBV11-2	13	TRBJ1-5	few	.	TGTGCCAGCAGCTTAGCACTTCGACAGCCCCAGCATTTT	CASSLALRQPQHF
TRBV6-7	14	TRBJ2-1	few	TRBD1	TGTGCCAGCAGTCGACAGGGACCCGCCAATGAGCAGTTCTTC	CASSRQGPANEQFF
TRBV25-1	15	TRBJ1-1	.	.	TGTGCCAGCAGTGAATACCGAGGTGGGGGGACTGAAGCTTTCTTT	CASSEYRGGGTEAFF
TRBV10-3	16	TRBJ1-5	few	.	TGTGCCATCAGTGAGTCGACGGGGTATGGCAATCAGCCCCAGCATTTT	CAISESTGYGNQPQHF
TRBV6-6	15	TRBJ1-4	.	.	TGTGCCAGCAGTCAAGAACAGGGAACTAATGAAAAACTGTTTTTT	CASSQEQGTNEKLFF
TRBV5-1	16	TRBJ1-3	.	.	TGCGCCAGCAGCCCCCCGACAGGACCCTCTGGAAACACCATATATTTT	CASSPPTGPSGNTIYF
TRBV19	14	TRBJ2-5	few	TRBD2	TGTGCCAGTAGTACGGCTAGCGGGGGAAAGACCCAGTACTTC	CASSTASGGKTQYF
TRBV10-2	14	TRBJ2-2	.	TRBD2	TGCGCCAGCTCCAGCGGGACGAACACCGGGGAGCTGTTTTTT	CASSSGTNTGELFF
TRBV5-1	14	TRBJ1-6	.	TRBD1	TGCGCCAGCAATCTCGGGACAGTTAATTCACCCCTCCACTTT	CASNLGTVNSPLHF
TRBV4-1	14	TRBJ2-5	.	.	TGCGCCAGCAGCCAAGTGCCCCGAGCCTCGACCCAGTACTTC	CASSQVPRASTQYF
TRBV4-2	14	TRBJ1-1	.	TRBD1	TGTGCCAGCAGCCAGACAGGGCTGAACACTGAAGCTTTCTTT	CASSQTGLNTEAFF
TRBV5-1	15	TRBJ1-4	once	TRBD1	TGCGCCAGCAGCTTGGAGGGCAGGGGGCATGAAAAACTGTTTTTT	CASSLEGRGHEKLFF
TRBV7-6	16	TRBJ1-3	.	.	TGTGCCAGCAGCCCGAAACAGGGCCTCGGTGGAAACACCATATATTTT	CASSPKQGLGGNTIYF
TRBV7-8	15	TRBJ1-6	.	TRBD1	TGTGCCAGCAGCCCGAGACGGGACAGTAATTCACCCCTCCACTTT	CASSPRRDSNSPLHF
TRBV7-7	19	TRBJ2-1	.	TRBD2	TGTGCTAGCAGCGAAGTTGGATCTCGAGGGTGGGAGGGTAACAATGAGCAGTTCTTC	CASSEVGSRGWEGNNEQFF
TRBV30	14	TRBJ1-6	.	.	TGTGCCTGGTTAGGGAGAGCGATCTATTCACCCCTCCACTTT	CAWLGRAIYSPLHF
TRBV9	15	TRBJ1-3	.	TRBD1	TGTGCCAGCAGCCCGGGACAGGGTTACCGAAACACCATATATTTT	CASSPGQGYRNTIYF
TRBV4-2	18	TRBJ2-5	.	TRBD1	TGTGCCAGCAGCCAAGTTACCATATCGACAGGGGTCGGGGAGACCCAGTACTTC	CASSQVTISTGVGETQYF
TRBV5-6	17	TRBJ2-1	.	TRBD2	TGTGCCAGCAGCCCACGGTTACGGGGACTAGCTCTGAATGAGCAGTTCTTC	CASSPRLRGLALNEQFF
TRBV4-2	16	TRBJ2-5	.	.	TGTGCCAGCAGCCAAGAAGGGGGGGCCGGGGAAGAGACCCAGTACTTC	CASSQEGGAGEETQYF
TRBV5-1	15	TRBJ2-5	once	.	TGCGCCAGCAGCTTAATGGGCAGGGGTGAGGAGACCCAGTACTTC	CASSLMGRGEETQYF
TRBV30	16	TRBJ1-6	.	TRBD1	TGTGCCTGGAGTGCAACAGGGGCGGGAGGAAGATCACCCCTCCACTTT	CAWSATGAGGRSPLHF
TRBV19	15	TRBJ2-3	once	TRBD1	TGTGCCAGTAGTATTAGACAGGGGTCGGGAAATACGCAGTATTTT	CASSIRQGSGNTQYF